The following is a TCR beta chain sequence with its context. The CDR3 is 15 amino acids. V dropped 1 base and J dropped 5 bases, with 15 bases sitting between them. The germline CDR1 and CDR2 sequences are MGHDK and SYGVNS. This entry is derived from a study of blood T cell repertoires in COVID-19. As for the study in general: Nucleic acid was either cDNA or gDNA, and it came from T cells, B-cell-depleted T cells, or PBMCs.

Assay used: immunoSEQ multiplex PCR; TCRdb lists only in-frame clones, some missing. The repertoire consists of about 250,000 clones, with around 84% occurring once and the leading ten covering under 2%. Source material: PBMCs or T cells enriched from blood (not recorded which). The chain employs TRBV25-1 and TRBJ2-7; D uncertain. The sequence came from a man in his forties or fifties who had recovered from COVID-19. The chain's CDR3 is CASSESFGESDEQYF. DNA for the CDR3: TGTGCCAGCAGTGAATCGTTTGGTGAGTCGGACGAGCAGTACTTC.